Listed below are T cell receptor beta chains from one sample, sequenced in a study of shared clonotypes between healthy human individuals. The protocol was immunoSEQ multiplex PCR, while the TCRdb copy is restricted to in-frame clones and leaves out a portion. The data hold more than 600,000 clones, with 92% observed a single time. What was sequenced was naive CD8+ T cells sorted from blood. The receptors were gathered from a young man in good health. Each CDR3 is given with its conserved first and last residue. Each record gives: clone size, CDR3 length, D gene, J gene, V gene, CDR3 DNA, CDR3 protein. D genes are given only for firm matches. Clone size is stated in some rows and not others, as once, few, many or a class when expanded.

. 13 . TRBJ2-1 TRBV4-1 TGCGCCAGCAGCCGCGCCCTAGTAAATGAGCAGTTCTTC CASSRALVNEQFF
. 17 TRBD2 TRBJ2-7 TRBV4-1 TGCGCCAGCAGCCAAGGACACGGGCTAGCGGGCACCTACGAGCAGTACTTC CASSQGHGLAGTYEQYF
. 15 . TRBJ2-1 TRBV9 TGTGCCAGCAGTCGAGGGGACGCGGCCTACAATGAGCAGTTCTTC CASSRGDAAYNEQFF
. 16 TRBD2 TRBJ2-5 TRBV15 TGTGCCACCAGCGTGGGACTAGCGGGGTCGGGAGAGACCCAGTACTTC CATSVGLAGSGETQYF
once 12 TRBD1 TRBJ2-7 TRBV6-1 TGTGCCAGCACGGGACAGGGCTACGAGCAGTACTTC CASTGQGYEQYF
. 12 . TRBJ2-7 TRBV7-9 TGTGCCAGCAGCTTACAGGGCCCCGAGCAGTACTTC CASSLQGPEQYF
. 15 . TRBJ2-7 TRBV7-2 TGTGCCAGCAGCTTACCAGGGGTAGGAATCTACGAGCAGTACTTC CASSLPGVGIYEQYF
once 16 TRBD2 TRBJ2-7 TRBV10-3 TGTGCCATCAGTGAGATAGGGCGGTCTAGCGGCTACGAGCAGTACTTC CAISEIGRSSGYEQYF
. 15 TRBD2 TRBJ2-1 TRBV7-9 TGTGCCACAACCCGTAGCGGGCTCTCCTACAATGAGCAGTTCTTC CATTRSGLSYNEQFF
once 15 TRBD1 TRBJ2-1 TRBV18 TGTGCCAGCTCACCGGGACAGGGGGTATGGAATGAGCAGTTCTTC CASSPGQGVWNEQFF
. 17 . TRBJ1-1 TRBV7-2 TGTGCCATCCTCGGTTACCACTCCCTTTGGCAGAACACTGAAGCTTTCTTT CAILGYHSLWQNTEAFF
. 15 . TRBJ1-3 TRBV9 TGTGCCAGCAGCGTAGAAGGCACCTCTGGAAACACCATATATTTT CASSVEGTSGNTIYF
. 13 . TRBJ2-7 TRBV29-1 TGCAGCGTTGTTTCACTGTCCTCCTACGAGCAGTACTTC CSVVSLSSYEQYF
. 14 . TRBJ1-4 TRBV7-9 TGTGCCAGCAGCCTGACAGGAGGGACTGAAAAACTGTTTTTT CASSLTGGTEKLFF
. 16 . TRBJ2-7 TRBV18 TGTGCCAGCTCACCACCGCTACGAGCCCAATCCTACGAGCAGTACTTC CASSPPLRAQSYEQYF
. 13 TRBD1 TRBJ2-7 TRBV27 TGTGCCAGCAGTATGACAGGGGTTTACGAGCAGTACTTC CASSMTGVYEQYF
. 13 . TRBJ1-6 TRBV27 TGTGCCAGCAGCCTATTCGGGAATTCACCCCTCCACTTT CASSLFGNSPLHF
. 14 TRBD2 TRBJ2-7 TRBV6-6 TGTGCCAGCACCGGGACTAGCGGGATTTACGAGCAGTACTTC CASTGTSGIYEQYF
. 13 . TRBJ2-1 TRBV14 TGTGCCAGCAGGGGACTTGGGGTCAATGAGCAGTTCTTC CASRGLGVNEQFF
. 15 . TRBJ1-3 TRBV15 TGTGCCACCAGCCCTGACCTCAACTCTGGAAACACCATATATTTT CATSPDLNSGNTIYF
. 15 . TRBJ2-1 TRBV27 TGTGCCAGCAGTTTATACGGCTTCTCCTACAATGAGCAGTTCTTC CASSLYGFSYNEQFF
. 15 TRBD1 TRBJ2-5 TRBV5-4 TGTGCCAGCAGCCTAGGACAGGGGGCAAGGAAGACCCAGTACTTC CASSLGQGARKTQYF
. 13 . TRBJ1-1 TRBV7-8 TGTGCCAGCAGCTTATGGGGCAGGACTGAAGCTTTCTTT CASSLWGRTEAFF
. 13 . TRBJ2-7 TRBV5-6 TGTGCCAGCAGCTTGGGACAACTCTACGAGCAGTACTTC CASSLGQLYEQYF
. 16 . TRBJ1-3 TRBV5-1 TGCGCCAGCAGCTCAACAGGGCTTTTATCTGGAAACACCATATATTTT CASSSTGLLSGNTIYF
once 12 . TRBJ2-1 TRBV14 TGTGCCAGCAGCCAAGTTGTGGGGGAGCAGTTCTTC CASSQVVGEQFF
. 13 . TRBJ1-5 TRBV30 TGTGCCTGGAGTGACAGAGACGCACGCCCCCAGCATTTT CAWSDRDARPQHF
. 13 . TRBJ2-1 TRBV19 TGTGCCAGTAGTTGGGGGATTAACAATGAGCAGTTCTTC CASSWGINNEQFF
. 14 . TRBJ2-1 TRBV18 TGTGCCAGCTCACCACCAGTCAGTAGCGATGAGCAGTTCTTC CASSPPVSSDEQFF
. 15 TRBD1 TRBJ2-1 TRBV6-5 TGTGCCAGCAGTTACGGACAGGGGGCGAGAAATGAGCAGTTCTTC CASSYGQGARNEQFF
. 18 . TRBJ2-7 TRBV6-1 TGTGCCAGCAGTGAAGCGCTCATAATCCGGGGTCTATCCTACGAGCAGTACTTC CASSEALIIRGLSYEQYF
. 19 TRBD1 TRBJ2-4 TRBV7-2 TGTGCCAGCAGCAGAGGGAGACAGGGAGATTCCCTAGCCAAAAACATTCAGTACTTC CASSRGRQGDSLAKNIQYF
. 11 . TRBJ1-5 TRBV2 TGTGCCAGCAGCGGAAATCAGCCCCAGCATTTT CASSGNQPQHF
once 15 TRBD1 TRBJ2-7 TRBV7-9 TGTGCCAGCAGCTTTCGACAGGGGCTTACCTACGAGCAGTACTTC CASSFRQGLTYEQYF
. 12 TRBD2 TRBJ2-7 TRBV5-6 TGTGCCAGCAGCTCGGGACTAGCGGAACAGTACTTC CASSSGLAEQYF
. 14 . TRBJ2-2 TRBV6-5 TGTGCCAGCAGTTACGGACCAAACACCGGGGAGCTGTTTTTT CASSYGPNTGELFF
. 16 . TRBJ2-3 TRBV4-1 TGCGCCAGCAGCCAAGTCGTAGCGGCTAGCACAGATACGCAGTATTTT CASSQVVAASTDTQYF
. 17 TRBD1 TRBJ2-5 TRBV4-3 TGCGCCAGCAGCCATGCGACCGGGACAGGGGGCAAGGAGACCCAGTACTTC CASSHATGTGGKETQYF
few 14 TRBD2 TRBJ2-1 TRBV27 TGTGCCAGCAGTTTAGCCGGGAGGGTGAATGAGCAGTTCTTC CASSLAGRVNEQFF
. 15 TRBD1 TRBJ2-3 TRBV19 TGTGCCAGTAGTACGACAGGGGGTGGCGCAGATACGCAGTATTTT CASSTTGGGADTQYF
. 13 TRBD2 TRBJ2-7 TRBV7-9 TGTGCCAGCAGCTTGGGGGGGACCTACGAGCAGTACTTC CASSLGGTYEQYF
. 15 . TRBJ1-3 TRBV9 TGTGCCAGCAGCGTAGGCTCAGGGGACGGAAACACCATATATTTT CASSVGSGDGNTIYF
. 15 . TRBJ2-1 TRBV9 TGTGCCAGCAGCGGACCGGGACAACCATACAATGAGCAGTTCTTC CASSGPGQPYNEQFF
. 15 TRBD1 TRBJ1-5 TRBV28 TGTGCCAGCAGTCCCTTTGGGGACAGCGATCAGCCCCAGCATTTT CASSPFGDSDQPQHF
. 12 . TRBJ2-7 TRBV27 TGTGCCAGCAGTAAGGGGGCCTACGAGCAGTACTTC CASSKGAYEQYF
. 15 TRBD1 TRBJ2-7 TRBV5-1 TGCGCCAGCAGCGAGGGACAGTCCCCCCGCTACGAGCAGTACTTC CASSEGQSPRYEQYF
. 13 . TRBJ2-3 TRBV30 TGTGCCTGGTCGTGGGGATCCACAGATACGCAGTATTTT CAWSWGSTDTQYF
. 15 . TRBJ2-7 TRBV4-1 TGCGCCAGCAGCCAAGGGCAGGGGAGCTCCTACGAGCAGTACTTC CASSQGQGSSYEQYF
. 16 TRBD2 TRBJ2-5 TRBV29-1 TGCAGCGTAGGACTAGCGGGAGTATCGCGGCAAGAGACCCAGTACTTC CSVGLAGVSRQETQYF
. 14 . TRBJ1-2 TRBV11-1 TGTGCCAGCAGCTTGACCGGGGCGGACTATGGCTACACCTTC CASSLTGADYGYTF
. 18 TRBD2 TRBJ2-3 TRBV11-2 TGTGCCAGCAGCTTAGATCCGCGACTAGCGGATCTCACAGATACGCAGTATTTT CASSLDPRLADLTDTQYF
. 13 . TRBJ1-1 TRBV6-6 TGTGCCAGCAGTTACGGGCCGGGCACTGAAGCTTTCTTT CASSYGPGTEAFF
. 13 . TRBJ2-7 TRBV7-2 TGTGCCAGCAGCCCGCCCGCCTCCTACGAGCAGTACTTC CASSPPASYEQYF
. 13 . TRBJ2-6 TRBV19 TGTGCCAGTAGTTGGTCTGGGGCCAACGTCCTGACTTTC CASSWSGANVLTF
. 12 . TRBJ1-1 TRBV10-2 TGCGCCAGCAGTGCGGCAGGGTCTGAAGCTTTCTTT CASSAAGSEAFF
. 15 TRBD2 TRBJ2-1 TRBV19 TGTGCCAGTAGCTTCAGACTAGCCGTATACAATGAGCAGTTCTTC CASSFRLAVYNEQFF
once 14 TRBD1 TRBJ2-7 TRBV18 TGTGCCAGCTCATCAGGGACAGGGAGTTACGAGCAGTACTTC CASSSGTGSYEQYF
. 11 . TRBJ2-7 TRBV6-5 TGTGCCAGCAGCCCGGGGGACGAGCAGTACTTC CASSPGDEQYF
. 14 . TRBJ2-2 TRBV4-2 TGTGCCAGCAGCCGGGCCCTTAACACCGGGGAGCTGTTTTTT CASSRALNTGELFF